This TCR beta chain is drawn from a study of blood T cell repertoires in COVID-19 (dated by TCRdb to 2018 to 2020). Regarding the research as a whole: Samples covering the acute and convalescent phases of COVID-19 were provided by collaborators in the United States, Italy and Spain. The material from the prospective study consisted of cDNA or gDNA derived from T cells, B-cell-depleted T cells, or PBMCs. Subjects who had been exposed to COVID-19, were actively infected with it, or had recovered from it provided the deeply sampled blood TCRbeta repertoires that made up the dataset. The repertoires were released in a freely available public database intended as a resource for research on the immune response to SARS-CoV-2. Samples were obtained from the ongoing ImmuneRACE study (first 160 participants) and from some 1,200 subjects provided by 6 global collaborators. A de-identified subject ID, COVID-19 status, age in years and sex were almost always included in the sample metadata. Where available, HLA class I and class II types were obtained from metadata supplied by the sample provider rather than from assay-based typing.

What the study reported, not specific to this receptor: The quantity of clinical and demographic metadata differed by source and by participant and was supplied without curation.

The CDR3 runs 17 residues from the cysteine to the phenylalanine. CDR3 DNA only is kept here, 51 bases in frame from base 1. Here V drops 4 bases and J drops 2 bases, and the junction holds 6 bases not matched to any gene. CDR1 is given as LNHDA and CDR2 as SQIVND, both from the germline V gene (reference sequence). TCRbeta CDR3 regions were amplified from genomic DNA using the immunoSEQ Assay, a bias-controlled multiplex PCR. The authors' analysis ran thus. The number of nucleated cells in each sample was estimated from the amplification of reference gene primers within the assay. To quantify the absolute abundance of each unique TCRbeta CDR3 rearrangement, sequence reads were collapsed and filtered. For each sample, productive Simpson clonality was calculated by taking the square root of Simpson's diversity index across productive rearrangements. TCRdb mirrors the immuneACCESS table, restricted to in-frame sequences. Some clones are absent from its copies; in checked studies, under half trace to an unresolved V gene, and the reason for the others is unknown. V, J and clone size reflect that table, while D and trimming were determined from the DNA. Within this sample are some 310,000 clones, with 90% of them counted one time only. The ten largest clones capture less than 3.5% of the sample.

One collaborating source in Seattle enrolled patients while the patients were actively infected and followed the patients over time throughout the course of disease. The collaborating institutions used their own protocols to collect whole blood in K2EDTA tubes. For TCRbeta analysis, collaborators shipped samples as frozen whole blood, isolated PBMCs, or DNA extracted from either of those sample types. In the case of this clone: No cognate antigen has been identified for it. Base qualities are not recorded, but no much larger clone differs from it by a single base.

This sequence originates from a woman between 25 and 40 years old with COVID-19, enrolled during active disease. The sequence links TRBV19 to TRBJ1-5; 12 of the junction bases match TRBD1. Sequenced input: peripheral blood. CDR3 protein: CASSTGTGGMGNQPQHF. The sequenced DNA is TGTGCCAGTAGTACGGGGACAGGGGGCATGGGCAATCAGCCCCAGCATTTT.